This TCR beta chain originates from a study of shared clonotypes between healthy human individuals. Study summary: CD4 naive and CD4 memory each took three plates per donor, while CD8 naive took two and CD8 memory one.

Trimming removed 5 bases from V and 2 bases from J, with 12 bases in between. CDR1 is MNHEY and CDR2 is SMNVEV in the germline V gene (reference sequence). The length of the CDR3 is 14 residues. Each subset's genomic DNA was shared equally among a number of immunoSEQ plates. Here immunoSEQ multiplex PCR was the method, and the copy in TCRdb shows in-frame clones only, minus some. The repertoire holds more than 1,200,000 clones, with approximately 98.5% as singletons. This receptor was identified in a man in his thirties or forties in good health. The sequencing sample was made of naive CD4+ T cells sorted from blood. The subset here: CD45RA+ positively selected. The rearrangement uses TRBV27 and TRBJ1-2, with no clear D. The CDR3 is CASSLAYQNYGYTF. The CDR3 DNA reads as TGTGCCAGCAGTCTTGCATACCAAAACTATGGCTACACCTTC.